The 18 T cell receptor beta chains listed next were all sequenced from one sample in a study of regulatory T cells in long-lasting Graves disease. Described time point: persistent/refractory GD, antithyroid drugs over 5 years with positive TRAb. PBMCs were the source of the RNA used for TCR sequencing. Arm-PCR of CDR3 regions and iRepertoire HTBI primers were used to build TCR beta libraries. TCRdb reprocessed the multiplex PCR reads with MiXCR, giving one entry per CDR3 protein. Of approximately 400,000 distinct CDR3 sequences listed, around 24% are singletons. This specimen consisted of peripheral blood mononuclear cells (PBMCs), obtained when the disease was refractory, from a patient treated with antithyroid drugs. The origin of the receptors is a female donor with Graves disease.

The CDR3 sequence: CAIQDQGWAGELFF. In DNA form, the CDR3 reads TGTGCCATCCAAGACCAGGGTTGGGCCGGGGAGCTGTTTTTT. The rearrangement uses TRBV6-2 or TRBV6-3 and TRBJ2-2, with TRBD1 as a possible D gene (5 bases). The CDR3 is 14 amino acids. V lost 10 bases and J 6 bases, leaving 18 bases between the germline ends. Germline loops: CDR1 MNHEY, CDR2 SVGEGT.

This chain joins TRBV7-9 and TRBJ2-3, with TRBD1 matching 9 bases. Germline CDR1 reads SEHNR; CDR2 reads FQNEAQ (reference sequence). Trimming took 4 bases from V and 4 from J; bases not matched to a gene: 3. This CDR3 contains 14 residues. The CDR3 is CASSSRQGADTQYF. The CDR3 coding sequence is TGTGCCAGCAGCTCAAGACAGGGGGCAGATACGCAGTATTTT.

In this sample, this clonotype turned up a few times. CDR3 bases: TGTGCCAGCAGACTGACAGGGGGCGCCAGGAGCAATCAGCCCCAGCATTTT. This sequence encodes CASRLTGGARSNQPQHF. V usage is TRBV2 and J usage is TRBJ1-5, with TRBD1 matching over 10 bases. CDR3 length: 17 residues. The germline gives CDR1 SNHLY, CDR2 FYNNEI. V dropped 6 bases and J dropped 1; count of bases not matched to a gene: 9.

This chain connects TRBV6-5 to TRBJ2-1; a possible D gene is TRBD2 (5 bases). Per germline, CDR1 MNHEY and CDR2 SVGAGI. V dropped 0 bases and J dropped 7 bases, with 10 bases sitting between them. The CDR3 spans 14 residues. The CDR3 DNA sequence: TGTGCCAGCAGTTACTCGGTTGCGGGTAATGAGCAGTTCTTC. It yields the protein CASSYSVAGNEQFF.

Remarks on this clonotype: A much larger clonotype is one base distant, so this may be a read error. The chain couples TRBV20-1 to TRBJ2-5; 9 bases are a match to TRBD1. Germline loops: CDR1 DFQATT, CDR2 SNEGSKA (reference sequence). CDR3 length: 15 residues. V shed 6 bases and J 5 bases; nucleotides not matched to a gene: 13. The CDR3 spells CSAISPGQGSETQYF. The CDR3 nucleotides read TGCAGTGCCATTTCCCCGGGACAGGGAAGCGAGACCCAGTACTTC.

V gene TRBV28 combines with J gene TRBJ2-7, with a weak D call TRBD2 (7 bases). V was trimmed by 4 bases and J by 6 bases, leaving 16 bases between them. Per the germline V gene, CDR1 is MDHEN and CDR2 is SYDVKM. CDR3 length equals 14 residues. Written as DNA, the CDR3 is TGTGCCAGCAGTTCTCCGACGGGGGGCGGCGAGCAGTACTTC. Residues: CASSSPTGGGEQYF. Drawing the rest from reference TRBV28 and TRBJ2-7, the complete variable domain is DVKVTQSSRYLVKRTGEKVFLECVQDMDHENMFWYRQDPGLGLRLIYFSYDVKMKEKGDIPEGYSVSREKKERFSLILESASTNQTSMYLCASSSPTGGGEQYFGPGTRLTVT.

This clonotype turned up a few times. V and J are TRBV19 and TRBJ2-2; 10 nucleotides align to TRBD2. CDR3 length: 16 residues. J gave up 7 bases and V 6 bases, and 11 bases lay outside the gene matches. From germline, CDR1 is LNHDA and CDR2 SQIVND (reference sequence). Written as DNA, the CDR3 is TGTGCCAGTAGATGGAGGACTAGCGGTGAAAGCGGGGAGCTGTTTTTT. It translates to CASRWRTSGESGELFF.

The rearrangement links TRBV2 to TRBJ2-1; a weak D match, TRBD2 (5 bases). The V end was cut by 4 bases, the J end by 2 bases, with 15 bases between. Germline CDR1 and CDR2: SNHLY and FYNNEI. The CDR3 has 16 residues. The CDR3: CASSGVASRTYNEQFF. The CDR3 DNA reads TGTGCCAGCAGTGGCGTGGCTAGCAGAACCTACAATGAGCAGTTCTTC.

A word on this clonotype: A much larger clone is a single base away; this may be a read error. The rearrangement uses TRBV24-1 and TRBJ2-5, with 7 bases lining up with TRBD1. The CDR3 is 16 residues long. The junction had 12 bases not matched to a gene; V was cut back by 4 bases and J by 5 bases. Germline-derived CDR1 and CDR2 are KGHDR and SFDVKD. CDR3 residues: CATSDYGQVGEETQYF. CDR3 nucleotides: TGTGCCACCAGTGACTACGGACAGGTGGGGGAGGAGACCCAGTACTTC.

The gene calls are TRBV20-1 and TRBJ1-1, with D uncertain. V gave up 6 bases and J gave up 0 bases, with 11 bases separating them. Per the germline V gene, CDR1 is DFQATT and CDR2 is SNEGSKA (reference sequence). The CDR3 sequence is 13 residues long. The CDR3 bases are TGCAGTGCGAACCCAGCCATGAACACTGAAGCTTTCTTT. Translation gives CSANPAMNTEAFF.

The rearrangement links TRBV18 to TRBJ1-1; 8 positions agree with TRBD1. Trimming cost V 4 bases and J 1 base; bases outside gene matches: 2. This CDR3 comprises 14 residues. The V gene's germline CDR1 is KGHSH and CDR2 LQKENI. The CDR3 bases are TGTGCCAGCTCACGGGGACAGGAGAACACTGAAGCTTTCTTT. Its protein is CASSRGQENTEAFF.

This clonotype was recorded a few times. The chain recombines TRBV25-1 with TRBJ2-5; D unclear. Germline CDR1 is MGHDK and CDR2 is SYGVNS. The CDR3 spans 12 residues. The germline V and J ends were trimmed by 4 bases and 7 bases, with 10 bases remaining between them. CDR3 loop: CASSVAAGTQYF. CDR3 coding DNA: TGTGCCAGCAGTGTGGCAGCCGGGACCCAGTACTTC.

This clonotype was counted only a few times. The gene calls are TRBV2 and TRBJ2-5; D gene uncertain. The J call is in doubt because the DNA end fits TRBJ2-1 better. Germline CDR1 SNHLY, CDR2 FYNNEI. The CDR3 has 11 residues. CDR3 in amino acids: CASSAIYEQFF. The DNA of the CDR3 is TGTGCCAGCAGTGCCATCTATGAGCAGTTCTTC.

A few counts support this clonotype. The rearrangement links TRBV2 to TRBJ2-1; D is unresolved. Germline lookup yields CDR1 SNHLY and CDR2 FYNNEI. This CDR3 region has 15 residues. V gave up 4 bases and J gave up 5 bases, with 15 bases separating them. CDR3 DNA sequence: TGTGCCAGCAGTGGGCGGCCAAATGAACACAATGAGCAGTTCTTC. Its translation is CASSGRPNEHNEQFF.

The chain uses TRBV2 and TRBJ2-3; TRBD2 might be the D (5 bases). This CDR3 has 16 residues. The V and J ends lost 3 bases and 1 base respectively, with 14 bases between them. Per the germline V gene, CDR1 is SNHLY and CDR2 is FYNNEI. CDR3 bases: TGTGCCAGCAGTGATAGGAGCGGAGGCGGCACAGATACGCAGTATTTT. This sequence encodes CASSDRSGGGTDTQYF.

J is TRBJ2-7 and V is TRBV9; the match to TRBD2 covers 10 bases. The germline CDR1 and CDR2 sequences are SGDLS and YYNGEE. This CDR3 region has 15 residues. V lost 1 base to trimming and J lost 6 bases; unmatched junction nucleotides: 7. CDR3: CASSVSVAGGGEQYF. The CDR3, as DNA: TGTGCCAGCAGCGTATCGGTAGCGGGAGGAGGCGAGCAGTACTTC.

As DNA, the CDR3 is TGTGCCAGCAGCTTCCAGGGGTACTCGATCCGGAACACTGAAGCTTTCTTT. This codes for CASSFQGYSIRNTEAFF. The rearrangement uses TRBV5-6 and TRBJ1-1; possible D gene TRBD1, 6 bases. The V end was cut by 2 bases, the J end by 1 base, with 18 bases between. Germline V gives CDR1 SGHDT, CDR2 YYEEEE. The CDR3 is 17 residues long. Together with reference TRBV5-6 and TRBJ1-1, the CDR3 gives the full variable domain: DAGVTQSPTHLIKTRGQQVTLRCSPKSGHDTVSWYQQALGQGPQFIFQYYEEEERQRGNFPDRFSGHQFPNYSSELNVNALLLGDSALYLCASSFQGYSIRNTEAFFGQGTRLTVV.

This chain uses TRBV28 with TRBJ2-3; the match to TRBD2 covers 10 bases. After removal of 7 bases from V and 5 bases from J, the junction contained 6 bases not matched to a gene. This CDR3 region has 14 residues. Germline V gene sequence: CDR1 MDHEN, CDR2 SYDVKM. The CDR3, as DNA: TGTGCCAGCAACCCCTGGACTAGCGGAGATACGCAGTATTTT. Protein: CASNPWTSGDTQYF. Variable domain in full (rest from reference TRBV28 and TRBJ2-3): DVKVTQSSRYLVKRTGEKVFLECVQDMDHENMFWYRQDPGLGLRLIYFSYDVKMKEKGDIPEGYSVSREKKERFSLILESASTNQTSMYLCASNPWTSGDTQYFGPGTRLTVL.